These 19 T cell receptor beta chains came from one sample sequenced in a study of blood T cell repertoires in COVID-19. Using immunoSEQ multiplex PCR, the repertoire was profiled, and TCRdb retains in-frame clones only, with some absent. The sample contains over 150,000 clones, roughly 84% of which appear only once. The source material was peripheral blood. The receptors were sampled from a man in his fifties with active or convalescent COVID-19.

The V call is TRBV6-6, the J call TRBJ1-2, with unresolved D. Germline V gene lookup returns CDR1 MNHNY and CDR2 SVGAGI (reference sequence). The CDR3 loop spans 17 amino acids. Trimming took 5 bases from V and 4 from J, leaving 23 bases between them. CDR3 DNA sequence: TGTGCCAGCAGTCCGTTGGGAGGACGCTCCCCCGGCTATGGCTACACCTTC. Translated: CASSPLGGRSPGYGYTF.

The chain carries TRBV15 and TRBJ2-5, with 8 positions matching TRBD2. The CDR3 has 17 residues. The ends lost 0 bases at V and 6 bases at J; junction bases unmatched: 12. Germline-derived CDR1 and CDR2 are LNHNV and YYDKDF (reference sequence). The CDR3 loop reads CATSRDLGFGGAQTQYF. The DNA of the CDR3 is TGTGCCACCAGCAGAGATCTAGGGTTCGGGGGGGCGCAGACCCAGTACTTC.

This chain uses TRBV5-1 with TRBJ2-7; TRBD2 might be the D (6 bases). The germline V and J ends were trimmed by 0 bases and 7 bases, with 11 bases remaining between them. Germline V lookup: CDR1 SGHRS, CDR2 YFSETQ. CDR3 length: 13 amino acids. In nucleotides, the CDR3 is TGCGCCAGCAGCTTGGTGGGGGGAGAGGAGCAGTACTTC. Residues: CASSLVGGEEQYF.

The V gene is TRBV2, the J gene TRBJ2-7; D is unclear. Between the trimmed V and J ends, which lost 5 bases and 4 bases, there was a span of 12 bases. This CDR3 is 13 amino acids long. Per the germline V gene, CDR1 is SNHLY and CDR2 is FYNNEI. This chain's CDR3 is CASSQTTPYEQYF. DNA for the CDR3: TGTGCCAGCAGTCAAACAACGCCGTACGAGCAGTACTTC.

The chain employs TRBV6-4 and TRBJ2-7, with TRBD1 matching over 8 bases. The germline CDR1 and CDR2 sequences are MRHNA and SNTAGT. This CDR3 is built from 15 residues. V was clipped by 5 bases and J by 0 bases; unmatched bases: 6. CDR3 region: CASSHGTGDSYEQYF. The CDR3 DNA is TGTGCCAGCAGTCACGGGACAGGAGACTCCTACGAGCAGTACTTC.

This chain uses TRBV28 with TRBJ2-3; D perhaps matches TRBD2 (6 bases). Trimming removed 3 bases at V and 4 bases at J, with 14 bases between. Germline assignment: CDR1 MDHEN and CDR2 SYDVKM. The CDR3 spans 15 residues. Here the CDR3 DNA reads TGTGCCAGCAGTTTTGGAGGGGTCGGTGCAGATACGCAGTATTTT. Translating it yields CASSFGGVGADTQYF.

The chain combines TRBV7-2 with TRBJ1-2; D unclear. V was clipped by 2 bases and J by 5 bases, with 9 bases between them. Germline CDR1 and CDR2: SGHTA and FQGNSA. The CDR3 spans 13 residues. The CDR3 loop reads CASSLNRLYGYTF. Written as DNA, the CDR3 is TGTGCCAGCAGCTTAAACCGTCTATATGGCTACACCTTC.

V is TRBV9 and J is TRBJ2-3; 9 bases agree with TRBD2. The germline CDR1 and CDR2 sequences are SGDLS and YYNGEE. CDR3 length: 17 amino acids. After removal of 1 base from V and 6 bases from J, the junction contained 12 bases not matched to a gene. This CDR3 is CASSVTSLAGSGDTQYF. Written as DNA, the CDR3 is TGTGCCAGCAGCGTAACGTCCCTAGCGGGAAGCGGGGATACGCAGTATTTT.

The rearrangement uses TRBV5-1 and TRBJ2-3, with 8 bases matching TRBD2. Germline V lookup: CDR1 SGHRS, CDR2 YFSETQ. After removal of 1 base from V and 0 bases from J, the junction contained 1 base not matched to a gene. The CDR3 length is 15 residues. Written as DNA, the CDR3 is TGCGCCAGCAGCTTGAGCGGGAGAAGCACAGATACGCAGTATTTT. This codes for CASSLSGRSTDTQYF. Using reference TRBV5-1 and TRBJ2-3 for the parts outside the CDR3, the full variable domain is KAGVTQTPRYLIKTRGQQVTLSCSPISGHRSVSWYQQTPGQGLQFLFEYFSETQRNKGNFPGRFSGRQFSNSRSEMNVSTLELGDSALYLCASSLSGRSTDTQYFGPGTRLTVL.

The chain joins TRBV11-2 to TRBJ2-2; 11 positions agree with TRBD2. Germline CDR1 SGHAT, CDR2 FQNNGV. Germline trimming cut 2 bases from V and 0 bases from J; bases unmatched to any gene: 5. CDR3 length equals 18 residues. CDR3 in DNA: TGTGCCAGCAGCTTATCCGGACTAGCGGGTGCGAACACCGGGGAGCTGTTTTTT. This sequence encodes CASSLSGLAGANTGELFF.

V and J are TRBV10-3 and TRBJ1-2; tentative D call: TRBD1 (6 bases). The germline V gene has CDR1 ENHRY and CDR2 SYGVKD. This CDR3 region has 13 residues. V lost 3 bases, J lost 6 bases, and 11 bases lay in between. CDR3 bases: TGTGCCATCAGTGATCAGCCAGGGGATGGCTACACCTTC. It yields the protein CAISDQPGDGYTF.

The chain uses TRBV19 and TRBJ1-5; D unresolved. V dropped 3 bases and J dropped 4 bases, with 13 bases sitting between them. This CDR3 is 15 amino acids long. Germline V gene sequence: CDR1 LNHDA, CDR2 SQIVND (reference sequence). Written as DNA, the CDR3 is TGTGCCAGTAGTATCGCTTGGACGGGAAATCAGCCCCAGCATTTT. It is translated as CASSIAWTGNQPQHF.

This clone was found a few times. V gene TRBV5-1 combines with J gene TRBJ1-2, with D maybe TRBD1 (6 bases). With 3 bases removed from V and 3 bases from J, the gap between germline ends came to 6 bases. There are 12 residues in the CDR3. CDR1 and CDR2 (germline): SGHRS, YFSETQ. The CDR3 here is CASSSGDYGYTF. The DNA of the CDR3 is TGCGCCAGCAGCTCAGGGGACTATGGCTACACCTTC. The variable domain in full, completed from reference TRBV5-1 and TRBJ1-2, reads KAGVTQTPRYLIKTRGQQVTLSCSPISGHRSVSWYQQTPGQGLQFLFEYFSETQRNKGNFPGRFSGRQFSNSRSEMNVSTLELGDSALYLCASSSGDYGYTFGSGTRLTVV.

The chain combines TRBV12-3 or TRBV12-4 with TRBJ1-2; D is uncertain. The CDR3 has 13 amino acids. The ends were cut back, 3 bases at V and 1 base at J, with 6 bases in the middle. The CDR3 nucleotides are TGTGCCAGCAGTTTCCCCAATAACTATGGCTACACCTTC. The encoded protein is CASSFPNNYGYTF.

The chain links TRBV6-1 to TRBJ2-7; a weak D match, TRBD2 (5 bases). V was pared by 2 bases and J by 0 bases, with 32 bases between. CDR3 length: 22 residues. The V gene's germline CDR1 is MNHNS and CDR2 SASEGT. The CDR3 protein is CASSERDFRGALPSPLSYEQYF. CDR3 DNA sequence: TGTGCCAGCAGTGAAAGGGATTTTAGAGGAGCCCTACCTAGCCCCCTCTCCTACGAGCAGTACTTC.

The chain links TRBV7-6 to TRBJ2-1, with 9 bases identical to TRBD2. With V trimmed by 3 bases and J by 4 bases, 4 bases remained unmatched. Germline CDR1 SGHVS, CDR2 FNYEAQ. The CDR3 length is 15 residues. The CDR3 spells CASSFAGGLYNEQFF. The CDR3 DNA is TGTGCCAGCAGCTTTGCGGGGGGGCTGTACAATGAGCAGTTCTTC.

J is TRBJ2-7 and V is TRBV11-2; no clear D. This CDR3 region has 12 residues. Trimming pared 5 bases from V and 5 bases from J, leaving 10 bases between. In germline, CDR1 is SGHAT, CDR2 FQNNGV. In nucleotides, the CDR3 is TGTGCCAGCAGCCCTCCCGGTGACGAGCAGTACTTC. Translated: CASSPPGDEQYF.

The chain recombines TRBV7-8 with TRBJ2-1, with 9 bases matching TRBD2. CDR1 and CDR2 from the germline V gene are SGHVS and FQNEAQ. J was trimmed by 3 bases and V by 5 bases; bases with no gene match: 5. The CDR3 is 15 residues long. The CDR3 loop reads CASSRSSGNYNEQFF. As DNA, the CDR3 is TGTGCCAGCAGCCGATCTAGCGGGAACTACAATGAGCAGTTCTTC.

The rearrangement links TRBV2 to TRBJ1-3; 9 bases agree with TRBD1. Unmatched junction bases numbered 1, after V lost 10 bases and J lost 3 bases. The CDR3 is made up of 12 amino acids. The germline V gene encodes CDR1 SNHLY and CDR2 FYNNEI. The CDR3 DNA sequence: TGTGCCACGACAGGGGGTGGAAACACCATATATTTT. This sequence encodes CATTGGGNTIYF.